The clone carrying this TCR beta chain was detected ten times or more. What it binds is not known. This entry belongs to a study of response to subunit inactivated influenza vaccine. Study-level points and caveats: Authors suggested seasonal influenza vaccinations each recruit few new T cells.

The CDR3 runs 11 residues. Trimming removed 6 bases from V and 8 bases from J, with 11 bases in between. Germline V gene sequence: CDR1 SQVTM, CDR2 ANQGSEA. TCRdb reprocessed the RT-PCR reads with MiXCR, giving one entry per CDR3 protein. Of over 400,000 distinct CDR3 sequences in the sample, approximately 10% are singletons; the top ten hold around 12%. This sample comprised PBMCs from blood, obtained about 40 days after vaccination. The sequence was obtained from a man between 50 and 59 years old who received an inactivated influenza vaccine. This chain connects TRBV29-1 to TRBJ2-1; D is perhaps TRBD1 (5 bases). The CDR3 DNA reads as TGCAGCGTCGACCAGGGCTATGAGCAGTTCTTC. As protein: CSVDQGYEQFF.